A selection of T cell receptor beta chains follows, all from one sample in a study of cytomegalovirus exposure and HLA in healthy donors. TCRdb's copy holds only in-frame clones and misses some; the assay was immunoSEQ multiplex PCR. Counted here are 140,000 to 150,000 clones, approximately 80% occurring once; the ten biggest clones make up approximately 2.5%. The specimen sequenced was PBMCs. These receptors were collected from a young woman in good health and CMV-seropositive. Each CDR3 is given with its conserved first and last residue. A D gene is named only where the DNA matches it firmly. Only some rows state a clone size, as once, few, many or a class for expanded clones.

clone size | J gene | D gene | V gene | CDR3 protein | CDR3 DNA
NA | TRBJ1-1 | TRBD1 | TRBV6-5 | CASKFTDRDTEAFF | TGTGCCAGCAAATTTACTGACAGGGACACTGAAGCTTTCTTT
NA | TRBJ2-3 | TRBD2 | TRBV30 | CAWTGLAGGIRTDTQYF | TGTGCCTGGACGGGACTAGCGGGGGGGATACGCACAGATACGCAGTATTTT
NA | TRBJ1-6 | TRBD1 | TRBV4-1 | CASSRGQGYNSPLHF | TGCGCCAGCAGCCGCGGACAGGGCTATAATTCACCCCTCCACTTT
NA | TRBJ2-3 | TRBD2 | TRBV5-4 | CASSFRLAGGRLTDTQYF | TGTGCCAGCAGCTTTCGGCTAGCGGGGGGTAGGTTGACAGATACGCAGTATTTT
once | TRBJ1-1 | NA | TRBV29-1 | CSVKGGAGNTEAFF | TGCAGCGTTAAGGGGGGGGCAGGGAACACTGAAGCTTTCTTT
NA | TRBJ2-2 | NA | TRBV21-1 | CASRPPFLSGQGGGELFF | TGTGCCAGCCGGCCCCCCTTCCTCTCGGGACAGGGAGGCGGGGAGCTGTTTTTT
few | TRBJ2-3 | NA | TRBV11-2 | CASSLASPDTQYF | TGTGCCAGCAGCTTAGCTAGCCCAGATACGCAGTATTTT
NA | TRBJ2-7 | TRBD2 | TRBV11-2 | CASSIRLAVNYEQYF | TGTGCCAGCAGCATCCGACTAGCGGTCAACTACGAGCAGTACTTC
once | TRBJ2-7 | NA | TRBV2 | CASRANREPSYEQYF | TGTGCCAGCAGAGCTAACAGGGAACCCTCCTACGAGCAGTACTTC
NA | TRBJ2-1 | TRBD1 | TRBV11-3 | CASSLGQGAVDEQFF | TGTGCCAGCAGCTTAGGACAGGGGGCAGTTGATGAGCAGTTCTTC
NA | TRBJ2-2 | TRBD1 | TRBV19 | CASTSRDRMNTGELFF | TGTGCCAGTACCAGCCGGGACAGAATGAACACCGGGGAGCTGTTTTTT
NA | TRBJ2-7 | NA | TRBV18 | CASSPNGGDEQYF | TGTGCCAGCTCACCAAACGGGGGAGACGAGCAGTACTTC
NA | TRBJ1-3 | NA | TRBV6-1 | CAVREGTGNTIYF | TGTGCCGTGCGGGAGGGAACTGGAAACACCATATATTTT
NA | TRBJ1-1 | NA | TRBV4-3 | CASSQFQGTEAFF | TGCGCCAGCAGCCAATTTCAGGGGACTGAAGCTTTCTTT
NA | TRBJ1-2 | NA | TRBV19 | CASNLGQTLNYGYTF | TGTGCCAGTAACCTCGGACAGACCTTGAACTATGGCTACACCTTC
NA | TRBJ2-3 | NA | TRBV28 | CASIEGDTGTDTQYF | TGTGCCAGCATCGAGGGAGACACGGGCACAGATACGCAGTATTTT
NA | TRBJ1-2 | NA | TRBV4-2 | CASSQVGAGFNYGYTF | TGTGCCAGCAGCCAAGTAGGCGCAGGGTTTAACTATGGCTACACCTTC
few | TRBJ2-3 | TRBD2 | TRBV5-1 | CASSLRGGQDTQYF | TGCGCCAGCAGCTTGCGGGGGGGCCAAGATACGCAGTATTTT
NA | TRBJ1-2 | NA | TRBV19 | CASSMGLVRSLYGYTF | TGTGCCAGTAGTATGGGTTTGGTTCGGAGCCTCTATGGCTACACCTTC
NA | TRBJ2-2 | NA | TRBV6-5 | CASSYLEGAGELFF | TGTGCCAGCAGTTACTTGGAAGGAGCCGGGGAGCTGTTTTTT
NA | TRBJ1-5 | TRBD1 | TRBV5-4 | CASSPGGDQPQHF | TGTGCCAGCAGCCCAGGGGGTGATCAGCCCCAGCATTTT
NA | TRBJ2-7 | NA | TRBV6-1 | CASSGSGGDYEQYF | TGTGCCAGCAGTGGCTCCGGCGGAGACTACGAGCAGTACTTC
NA | TRBJ1-2 | NA | TRBV19 | CASKGGSNYGYTF | TGTGCCAGTAAGGGGGGGTCTAACTATGGCTACACCTTC
once | TRBJ1-1 | NA | TRBV20-1 | CSASYGEAFF | TGCAGTGCTAGCTACGGTGAAGCTTTCTTT
NA | TRBJ2-5 | TRBD2 | TRBV10-2 | CASSERGTSGAKETQYF | TGCGCCAGCAGTGAGCGAGGGACTAGCGGGGCAAAAGAGACCCAGTACTTC
NA | TRBJ2-1 | TRBD2 | TRBV15 | CATSSGLAGVWEQFF | TGTGCCACCAGCAGCGGACTAGCGGGGGTTTGGGAGCAGTTCTTC
NA | TRBJ2-1 | NA | TRBV6-1 | CASRRLATSYNEQFF | TGTGCCAGCAGGAGGCTAGCGACCTCGTACAATGAGCAGTTCTTC
few | TRBJ1-2 | NA | TRBV2 | CASMAFYGYTF | TGTGCCAGCATGGCCTTCTATGGCTACACCTTC
NA | TRBJ1-2 | TRBD1 | TRBV7-2 | CASSSTGTGVFYGYTF | TGTGCCAGCAGCTCCACAGGGACAGGGGTCTTCTATGGCTACACCTTC
NA | TRBJ2-7 | NA | TRBV5-6 | CASSLRGYYEQYF | TGTGCCAGCAGCTTGCGGGGGTACTACGAGCAGTACTTC
NA | TRBJ2-7 | NA | TRBV10-2 | CASSAGGTGGRYEQYF | TGCGCCAGCAGTGCGGGGGGTACAGGGGGTCGGTACGAGCAGTACTTC
NA | TRBJ1-2 | NA | TRBV18 | CASSPLPANYGYTF | TGTGCCAGCTCACCACTGCCGGCTAACTATGGCTACACCTTC
NA | TRBJ2-5 | TRBD1 | TRBV28 | CASSLSGTGFKETQYF | TGTGCCAGCAGTTTATCAGGGACAGGGTTTAAGGAGACCCAGTACTTC
NA | TRBJ2-7 | TRBD1 | TRBV19 | CASSPRTGAKSYEQYF | TGTGCCAGTAGTCCACGGACAGGGGCGAAGTCCTACGAGCAGTACTTC
NA | TRBJ2-5 | TRBD2 | TRBV5-1 | CASSPGERGNGETQYF | TGCGCCAGCAGCCCCGGGGAGCGGGGTAACGGGGAGACCCAGTACTTC
once | TRBJ2-7 | NA | TRBV28 | CASRRTGVGVEQYF | TGTGCCAGCAGGAGAACGGGGGTTGGGGTTGAGCAGTACTTC
few | TRBJ1-6 | TRBD1 | TRBV28 | CASRGTGGGNSPLHF | TGTGCCAGCAGAGGGACAGGGGGCGGGAATTCACCCCTCCACTTT
few | TRBJ2-5 | TRBD2 | TRBV29-1 | CSAPAGNQETQYF | TGCAGCGCCCCAGCGGGGAACCAAGAGACCCAGTACTTC
few | TRBJ1-2 | TRBD1 | TRBV27 | CASSLGQGTYGYTF | TGTGCCAGCAGTTTAGGACAGGGGACCTATGGCTACACCTTC
NA | TRBJ1-1 | TRBD1 | TRBV5-1 | CASRSTTGGFTEAFF | TGCGCCAGCAGATCTACGACAGGGGGCTTCACTGAAGCTTTCTTT
NA | TRBJ2-3 | NA | TRBV11-1 | CASSQQGLNTDTQYF | TGTGCCAGCAGCCAACAGGGTCTCAACACAGATACGCAGTATTTT
NA | TRBJ1-4 | TRBD1 | TRBV7-9 | CASSLATGTVFF | TGTGCCAGCAGCTTAGCGACCGGGACAGTGTTTTTT
once | TRBJ2-5 | NA | TRBV28 | CASRGGGETQYF | TGTGCCAGCAGGGGTGGGGGGGAGACCCAGTACTTC
NA | TRBJ1-5 | NA | TRBV18 | CASSPGGDQPQHF | TGTGCCAGCTCACCAGGGGGGGATCAGCCCCAGCATTTT
NA | TRBJ1-6 | TRBD1 | TRBV5-1 | CASSLSLDRANSPLHF | TGCGCCAGCAGCTTGAGCCTGGACAGGGCTAATTCACCCCTCCACTTT
NA | TRBJ1-4 | TRBD1 | TRBV6-1 | CASSEINRGNEKLFF | TGTGCCAGCAGTGAAATAAACAGGGGGAATGAAAAACTGTTTTTT
NA | TRBJ1-1 | TRBD1 | TRBV5-1 | CASSPGDRVATEAFF | TGCGCCAGCAGCCCCGGCGACAGGGTCGCCACTGAAGCTTTCTTT
NA | TRBJ2-7 | TRBD2 | TRBV7-8 | CASSLLASGVYEQYF | TGTGCCAGCAGCTTATTGGCTAGCGGGGTTTACGAGCAGTACTTC
few | TRBJ2-2 | TRBD1 | TRBV12-5 | CASGLSLDRERSGELFF | TGTGCTAGTGGTCTCTCCTTGGACAGGGAACGGAGCGGGGAGCTGTTTTTT
NA | TRBJ1-2 | NA | TRBV4-3 | CASSQDSSGGGYGYTF | TGCGCCAGCAGCCAAGATTCGTCGGGGGGCGGCTATGGCTACACCTTC
few | TRBJ1-2 | NA | TRBV5-6 | CASSLPQAPDGYTF | TGTGCCAGCAGCTTGCCCCAAGCTCCGGATGGCTACACCTTC
NA | TRBJ2-2 | NA | TRBV7-2 | CASSPRQAPTGELFF | TGTGCCAGCAGCCCCCGACAGGCCCCCACCGGGGAGCTGTTTTTT
NA | TRBJ2-1 | TRBD2 | TRBV5-1 | CASSPNAGLVHEQFF | TGCGCCAGCAGCCCAAATGCGGGACTAGTCCATGAGCAGTTCTTC
NA | TRBJ1-1 | NA | TRBV11-2 | CASSLERWNEAFF | TGTGCCAGCAGCTTAGAGCGGTGGAATGAAGCTTTCTTT
once | TRBJ2-7 | TRBD2 | TRBV5-5 | CASARGGGEQYF | TGTGCCTCAGCTCGGGGGGGAGGCGAGCAGTACTTC
NA | TRBJ1-2 | NA | TRBV5-6 | CASSFTGIFGYTF | TGTGCCAGCAGCTTTACAGGGATTTTTGGCTACACCTTC
few | TRBJ2-4 | NA | TRBV5-1 | CASSLDGGTKNIQYF | TGCGCCAGCAGCTTAGACGGGGGAACCAAAAACATTCAGTACTTC